Given below is one T cell receptor beta chain in context. Its antigen is currently unknown. This specimen belongs to a study of T-cell reconstitution after alpha-beta-depleted transplantation in children. A TCRbeta library incorporating unique molecular identifiers was prepared. Using its own MiXCR run on the PCR reads, TCRdb lists one record per CDR3 protein. The table lists about 900,000 distinct CDR3 sequences, 25% to 35% of them singletons. This CDR3 has 15 amino acids. The germline gives CDR1 MDHEN, CDR2 SYDVKM. The V gene lost 3 bases and the J gene lost 6 bases, with 15 bases spanning the gap. Findings of the study overall: Reportedly, alpha-beta T cells present about two months post-transplant originated from several hundred expanded clones of graft origin. Surviving recipient T cells and intrathymic progenitors accounted for some patients' high TCRbeta diversity at day 60. From newly produced T cells came most of the T-cell counts and diversity one year after transplant.

The chain couples TRBV28 to TRBJ1-5; the D gene is possibly TRBD1 (6 bases). This TCR was recovered from a boy younger than two who had a stem cell transplant for SCID, so the T cells may come from the graft donor. The source material was PBMCs, mostly from graft donor cells, sampled 360 days after TCRalphabeta/CD19-depleted stem cell transplant. The CDR3 sequence: CASSFGSGGPQPQHF. CDR3 nucleotides: TGTGCCAGCAGTTTCGGCAGCGGGGGGCCTCAGCCCCAGCATTTT.